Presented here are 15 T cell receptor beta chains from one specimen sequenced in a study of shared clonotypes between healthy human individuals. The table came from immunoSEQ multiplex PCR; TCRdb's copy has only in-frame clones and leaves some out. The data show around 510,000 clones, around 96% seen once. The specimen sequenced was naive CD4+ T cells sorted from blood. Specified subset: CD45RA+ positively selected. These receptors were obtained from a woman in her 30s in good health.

CDR3 in DNA: TGTGCCTGGAGTGTACAAAACTATGGCTACACCTTC. It codes for CAWSVQNYGYTF. The J gene is TRBJ1-2, the V gene TRBV30, with D uncertain. Germline CDR1 is GTSNPN and CDR2 is SVGIG (reference sequence). The V gene lost 0 bases and the J gene lost 2 bases, with 4 bases spanning the gap. The CDR3 sequence is 12 residues long.

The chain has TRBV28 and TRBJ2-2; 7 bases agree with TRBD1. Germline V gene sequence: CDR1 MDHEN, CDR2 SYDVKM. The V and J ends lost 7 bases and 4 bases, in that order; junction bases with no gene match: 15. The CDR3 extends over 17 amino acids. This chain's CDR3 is CASINPRGRRSTGELFF. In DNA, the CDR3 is TGTGCCAGCATCAATCCAAGGGGGCGGCGCAGCACCGGGGAGCTGTTTTTT.

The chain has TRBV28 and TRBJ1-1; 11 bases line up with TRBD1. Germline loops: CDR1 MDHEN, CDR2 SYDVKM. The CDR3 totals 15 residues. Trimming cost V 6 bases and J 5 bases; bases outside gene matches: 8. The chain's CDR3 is CASRSGTGGKTEAFF. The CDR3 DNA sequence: TGTGCCAGCAGATCCGGGACAGGGGGAAAAACTGAAGCTTTCTTT.

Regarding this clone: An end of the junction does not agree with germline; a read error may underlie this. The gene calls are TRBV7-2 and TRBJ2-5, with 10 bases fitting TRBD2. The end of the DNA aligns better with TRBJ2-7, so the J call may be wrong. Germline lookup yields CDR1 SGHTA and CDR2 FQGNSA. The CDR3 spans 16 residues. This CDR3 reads CASSIAGTSVAYEQYF. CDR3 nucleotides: TGTGCCAGCAGCATAGCCGGGACTAGCGTGGCCTACGAGCAGTACTTC.

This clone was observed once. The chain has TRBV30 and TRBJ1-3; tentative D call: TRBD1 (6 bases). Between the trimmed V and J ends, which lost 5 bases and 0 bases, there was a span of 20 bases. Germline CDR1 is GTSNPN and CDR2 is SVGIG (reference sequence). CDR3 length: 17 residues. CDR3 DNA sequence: TGTGCCTGGGCGCCTTATAGGGGGACGCCCTCTGGAAACACCATATATTTT. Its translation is CAWAPYRGTPSGNTIYF.

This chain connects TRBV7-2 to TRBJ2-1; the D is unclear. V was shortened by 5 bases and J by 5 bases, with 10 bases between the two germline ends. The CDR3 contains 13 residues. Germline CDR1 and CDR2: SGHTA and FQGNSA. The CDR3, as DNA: TGTGCCAGCAGCGCCCAGCGAGACAATGAGCAGTTCTTC. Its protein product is CASSAQRDNEQFF.

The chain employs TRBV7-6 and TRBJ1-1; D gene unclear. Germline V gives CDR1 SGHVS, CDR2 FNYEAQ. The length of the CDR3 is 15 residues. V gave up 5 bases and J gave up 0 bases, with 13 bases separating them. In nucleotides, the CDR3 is TGTGCCAGCAGCCCCCCAAGTGGTCTGAACACTGAAGCTTTCTTT. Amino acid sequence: CASSPPSGLNTEAFF.

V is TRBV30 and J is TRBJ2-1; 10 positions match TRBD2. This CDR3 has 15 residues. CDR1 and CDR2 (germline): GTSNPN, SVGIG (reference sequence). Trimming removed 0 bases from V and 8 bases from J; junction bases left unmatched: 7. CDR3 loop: CAWSVTSSGSDEQFF. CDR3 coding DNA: TGTGCCTGGAGTGTAACTTCTAGCGGGAGCGATGAGCAGTTCTTC.

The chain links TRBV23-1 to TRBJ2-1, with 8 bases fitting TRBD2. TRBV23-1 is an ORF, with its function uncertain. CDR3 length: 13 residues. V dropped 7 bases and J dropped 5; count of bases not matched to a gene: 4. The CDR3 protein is CASTGGRNNEQFF. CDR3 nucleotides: TGCGCCAGCACGGGCGGGAGGAACAATGAGCAGTTCTTC.

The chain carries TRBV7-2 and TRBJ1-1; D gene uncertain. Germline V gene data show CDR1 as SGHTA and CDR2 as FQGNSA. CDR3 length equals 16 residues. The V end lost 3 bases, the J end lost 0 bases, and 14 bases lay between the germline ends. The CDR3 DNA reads TGTGCCAGCAGCTTTGGACTGACGGATGTGAACACTGAAGCTTTCTTT. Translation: CASSFGLTDVNTEAFF.

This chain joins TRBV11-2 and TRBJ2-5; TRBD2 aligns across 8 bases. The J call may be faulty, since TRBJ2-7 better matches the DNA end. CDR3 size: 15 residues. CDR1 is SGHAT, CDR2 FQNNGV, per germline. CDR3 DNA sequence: TGTGCCAGCAGCCCATCAAGCGGGAGTTTCTACGAGCAGTACTTC. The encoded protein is CASSPSSGSFYEQYF.

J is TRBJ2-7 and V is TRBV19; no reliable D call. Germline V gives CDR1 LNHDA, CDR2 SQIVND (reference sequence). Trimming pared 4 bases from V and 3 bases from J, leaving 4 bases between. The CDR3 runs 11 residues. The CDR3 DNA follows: TGTGCCAGTAGTAGGGACTACGAGCAGTACTTC. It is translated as CASSRDYEQYF.

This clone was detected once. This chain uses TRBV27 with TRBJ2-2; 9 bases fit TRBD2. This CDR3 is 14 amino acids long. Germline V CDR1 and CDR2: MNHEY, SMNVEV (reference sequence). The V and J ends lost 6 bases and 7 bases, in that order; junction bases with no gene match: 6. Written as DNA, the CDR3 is TGTGCCAGCAGGGGCGGGAGGGCCTTCGGGGAGCTGTTTTTT. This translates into CASRGGRAFGELFF.

CDR3 DNA sequence: TGTGCCAGCAGTTTAGGGGTTGTCGGGGGCTACACCTTC. Translating it yields CASSLGVVGGYTF. The V and J genes are TRBV28 and TRBJ1-2; D uncertain. The CDR3 contains 13 residues. Germline V gene lookup returns CDR1 MDHEN and CDR2 SYDVKM. Trimming left V 2 bases short and J 8 bases short, with 12 bases between.

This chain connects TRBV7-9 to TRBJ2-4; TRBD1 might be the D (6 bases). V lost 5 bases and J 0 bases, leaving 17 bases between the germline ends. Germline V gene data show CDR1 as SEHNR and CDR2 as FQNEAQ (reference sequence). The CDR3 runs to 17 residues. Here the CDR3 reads CASSPIGQQLAKNIQYF. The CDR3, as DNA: TGTGCCAGCAGCCCTATTGGACAGCAACTAGCCAAAAACATTCAGTACTTC.